This TCR beta chain comes out of a study of cytomegalovirus exposure and HLA in healthy donors. Notes on the study in general: Later analysis placed DRB1 highest and HLA-C lowest in TCR association rates, which differed by HLA locus. Later examination showed HLA-associated TCR beta chains had greater clonal expansion than equally common others. Productive status was seen about 87% or about 30% of the time for most TCR beta V segments in an earlier analysis.

Of note for this clone: Its target is not known.

Primers included in the PCR were 60 Vbeta and 13 Jbeta primers. Clones were sequenced by immunoSEQ multiplex PCR, and TCRdb holds only the in-frame ones, with some missing. Of some 200,000 clones detected, 81% appear once; the ten largest clones hold 3% to 4%. The specimen was PBMCs. The sequence came from a man between 45 and 60 years old in good health and CMV-seronegative.

CDR3 region: CASSPTDRGSMNTEAFF. The CDR3 bases are TGTGCCAGCTCACCTACAGACAGGGGGTCCATGAACACTGAAGCTTTCTTT. J is TRBJ1-1 and V is TRBV18; 9 bases match TRBD1. Germline CDR1 and CDR2: KGHSH and LQKENI. Unmatched junction bases numbered 8, after V lost 3 bases and J lost 0 bases. The CDR3 covers 17 residues.